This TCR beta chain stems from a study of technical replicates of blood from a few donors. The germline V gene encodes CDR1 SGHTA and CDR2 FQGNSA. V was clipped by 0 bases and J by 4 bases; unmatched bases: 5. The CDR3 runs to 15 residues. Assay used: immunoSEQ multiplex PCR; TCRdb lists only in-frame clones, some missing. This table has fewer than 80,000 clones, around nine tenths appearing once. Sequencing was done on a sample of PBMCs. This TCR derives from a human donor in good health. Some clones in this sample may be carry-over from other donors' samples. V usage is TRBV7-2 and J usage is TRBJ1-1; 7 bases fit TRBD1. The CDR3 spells CASSLASDRATEAFF. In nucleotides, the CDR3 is TGTGCCAGCAGCTTAGCCAGTGACAGGGCCACTGAAGCTTTCTTT.